Listed here are 8 T cell receptor beta chains from one sample, sequenced in a study of blood T cells in healthy people across ages. With a J-beta primer mix and a sample-barcoded 5' primer, a second PCR ran about 6 to 11 cycles. Via MiXCR, TCRdb re-called the 5' RACE reads, giving one row per CDR3 protein. The table lists more than 500,000 distinct CDR3 sequences, roughly a quarter of them singletons, with roughly 18% in the top ten. Material: blood. Every receptor here comes from a woman in her 70s in good health.

In this sample, this clonotype turned up a few times. The chain carries TRBV9 and TRBJ2-2, with D perhaps TRBD2 (6 bases). CDR3 length: 16 residues. Germline V gene lookup returns CDR1 SGDLS and CDR2 YYNGEE. Trimming stripped 4 bases from V and 6 bases from J, with 19 bases between. The CDR3, as DNA: TGTGCCAGCAGCATCCGGGACTCCTACACATCCGGGGAGCTGTTTTTT. Its protein product is CASSIRDSYTSGELFF.

This clonotype has a handful of counts. The chain employs TRBV12-3 or TRBV12-4 and TRBJ1-2, with D perhaps matching TRBD1 (5 bases). This CDR3 has 14 amino acids. V dropped 6 bases and J dropped 3 bases, with 14 bases sitting between them. The DNA for the CDR3 is TGTGCCAGCAGCCGATCGACAGTTTACTATGGCTACACCTTC. Amino acids: CASSRSTVYYGYTF.

The J gene is TRBJ1-3, the V gene TRBV7-2; D not resolved. The ends were cut back, 0 bases at V and 0 bases at J, with 12 bases in the middle. The germline V gene encodes CDR1 SGHTA and CDR2 FQGNSA. The CDR3 runs 17 residues. This CDR3 reads CASSLAGGLISGNTIYF. The DNA of the CDR3 is TGTGCCAGCAGCTTAGCTGGTGGACTTATCTCTGGAAACACCATATATTTT. Drawing the rest from reference TRBV7-2 and TRBJ1-3, the complete variable domain is GAGVSQSPSNKVTEKGKDVELRCDPISGHTALYWYRQSLGQGLEFLIYFQGNSAPDKSGLPSDRFSAERTGGSVSTLTIQRTQQEDSAVYLCASSLAGGLISGNTIYFGEGSWLTVV.

The rearrangement uses TRBV4-3 and TRBJ2-5; D could derive from TRBD1 or TRBD2 (5 bases each). The J call is doubtful: the DNA matches TRBJ2-1 better. CDR1 LGHNA and CDR2 YSLEER come from the germline V gene. The CDR3 covers 15 residues. The DNA of the CDR3 is TGCGCCAGCACCCATGGGCAGGGACCCTACAATGAGCAGTTCTTC. Encoded protein: CASTHGQGPYNEQFF.

This clonotype was seen only a few times. The rearrangement uses TRBV7-2 and TRBJ1-2; 11 positions match TRBD1. Germline V gene data show CDR1 as SGHTA and CDR2 as FQGNSA. The CDR3 is 15 amino acids. Trimming took 5 bases from V and 4 from J; bases not matched to a gene: 6. Here the CDR3 DNA reads TGTGCCAGCAGCCAGGGACAGGGGGTAATCTATGGCTACACCTTC. It codes for CASSQGQGVIYGYTF.

Concerning this clonotype: One junction end does not reproduce the germline sequence, and a read error may be involved. The chain recombines TRBV7-2 with TRBJ1-6, with TRBD1 as a possible D gene (5 bases). The CDR3 is made up of 14 amino acids. Germline V gene sequence: CDR1 SGHTA, CDR2 FQGNSA. The DNA of the CDR3 is TGTGCCGGCAGCTTGCACAGGAAGAATTCACCCCTCCACTTT. This gives the protein CAGSLHRKNSPLHF.

A single count supports this clonotype. The CDR3 carries no conserved terminal phenylalanine or tryptophan, so it likely arises from a read error. The chain recombines TRBV7-9 with TRBJ2-7; D is possibly TRBD1 (6 bases). V lost 6 bases and J lost 5, with 17 bases in between. Germline V gene data show CDR1 as SEHNR and CDR2 as FQNEAQ (reference sequence). This CDR3 region has 14 residues. In DNA, the CDR3 is TGTGCCAGCAGGCAAACAGGGAGTGTGGACGAGCAGTACATC. Protein: CASRQTGSVDEQYI.

J is TRBJ2-5 and V is TRBV3-1; D might be TRBD1 or TRBD2, each matching 5 bases. The germline CDR1 and CDR2 sequences are LGHDT and YNNKEL (reference sequence). The CDR3 contains 14 residues. V was trimmed by 1 base and J by 4 bases, leaving 10 bases between them. CDR3 DNA: TGTGCCAGCAGCCAAGTCGAGGGACGAGAGACCCAGTACTTC. This gives the protein CASSQVEGRETQYF.